Presented here are 7 T cell receptor beta chains from one specimen sequenced in a study of shared clonotypes between healthy human individuals. TCRdb keeps only in-frame clones here, not all; method: immunoSEQ multiplex PCR. The profile shows 2.5 million or so clones, just over 90% of them singletons. The specimen was naive CD4+ T cells sorted from blood. The subset: CD45RA+ positively selected. The source of these receptors is a man aged 18 to 30 in good health.

The chain combines TRBV5-4 with TRBJ2-5; D unresolved. Trimming removed 2 bases at V and 0 bases at J, with 8 bases between. The germline V gene encodes CDR1 SGHNT and CDR2 YYREEE (reference sequence). This CDR3 is built from 14 residues. For the CDR3, the DNA is TGTGCCAGCAGCTTTACGCTATACCAAGAGACCCAGTACTTC. It yields the protein CASSFTLYQETQYF.

The chain employs TRBV19 and TRBJ1-4; D is perhaps TRBD1 (5 bases). The ends were cut back, 8 bases at V and 8 bases at J, with 18 bases in the middle. The CDR3 has 14 amino acids. Germline-derived CDR1 and CDR2 are LNHDA and SQIVND (reference sequence). The CDR3 spells CASGYQGLGEKLFF. The CDR3 bases are TGTGCCAGTGGATATCAGGGACTAGGCGAAAAACTGTTTTTT.

The rearrangement uses TRBV9 and TRBJ2-2, with TRBD2 matching 11 bases. The CDR3 contains 16 residues. Germline CDR1 and CDR2: SGDLS and YYNGEE. Unmatched junction bases numbered 9, after V lost 4 bases and J lost 7 bases. Here the CDR3 DNA reads TGTGCCAGCAGCCCCCTACTAGCGGGGGTACTCGGGGAGCTGTTTTTT. Amino acid sequence: CASSPLLAGVLGELFF.

The V gene is TRBV30, the J gene TRBJ2-1, with D perhaps being TRBD1 or TRBD2 (5 bases each). The germline CDR1 and CDR2 sequences are GTSNPN and SVGIG (reference sequence). Trimming cost V 2 bases and J 10 bases, with 12 bases left between them. The CDR3 has 12 amino acids. The CDR3: CAWSLRGGEQFF. The CDR3 bases are TGTGCCTGGAGTCTGAGGGGCGGCGAGCAGTTCTTC.

CDR3 coding DNA: TGTGCCAGCAGCGCAACAGGGGAAACTCTCGGTGAAAAACTGTTTTTT. Its translation: CASSATGETLGEKLFF. The chain recombines TRBV5-4 with TRBJ1-4, with 7 bases matching TRBD1. With 4 bases clipped from V and 7 bases from J, the junction kept 13 bases outside the gene matches. Germline loops: CDR1 SGHNT, CDR2 YYREEE (reference sequence). This CDR3 is built from 16 residues.

The chain combines TRBV7-2 with TRBJ1-2; D is unresolved. Germline V lookup: CDR1 SGHTA, CDR2 FQGNSA. CDR3 size: 15 residues. V was clipped by 2 bases and J by 3 bases, with 13 bases between them. The DNA for the CDR3 is TGTGCCAGCAGCTTACTGGGTGGGAAGGACTATGGCTACACCTTC. It translates to CASSLLGGKDYGYTF. Variable domain in full (rest from reference TRBV7-2 and TRBJ1-2): GAGVSQSPSNKVTEKGKDVELRCDPISGHTALYWYRQSLGQGLEFLIYFQGNSAPDKSGLPSDRFSAERTGGSVSTLTIQRTQQEDSAVYLCASSLLGGKDYGYTFGSGTRLTVV.

This chain connects TRBV2 to TRBJ1-5; D unclear. The CDR3 totals 13 residues. Between the trimmed V and J ends, which lost 6 bases and 3 bases, there was a span of 9 bases. Germline V gene data show CDR1 as SNHLY and CDR2 as FYNNEI. CDR3 residues: CASRVGINQPQHF. The CDR3 region has the DNA TGTGCCAGCAGAGTAGGGATCAATCAGCCCCAGCATTTT.